The table lists the clone carrying this T cell receptor (beta chain) with many counts. This sample stems from a study of tumor-infiltrating lymphocytes in primary liver carcinoma. Study as a whole: The patients presented with primary liver carcinoma, which was managed through surgical resection. Tumors, staged T1-T3 N0M0, spanned about 4 to 11 cm.

The V and J ends lost 2 bases and 6 bases, in that order; junction bases with no gene match: 2. Germline V CDR1 and CDR2: MNHNY, SVGAGI (reference sequence). The CDR3 has 14 residues. Starting from 400 to 500 ng of total RNA, TCR beta cDNA was produced with a primer in the constant region. Modified slightly, ARM-PCR produced TCR beta libraries over three nested multiplex PCR rounds. A C-beta reverse primer was combined with TRBV1-TRBV30 forward primers in the first two PCR rounds, and each round had approximately 9 cycles. TCRdb reprocessed the multiplex PCR reads via MiXCR and lists one record per CDR3 protein. The sample contains 150,000 to 200,000 distinct CDR3 sequences, approximately 65% of which appear only once. Out of unsorted whole blood came the blood RNA, and germline DNA was extracted as well.

Source material: peripheral blood. The V gene is TRBV6-6, the J gene TRBJ1-2, with 11 positions matching TRBD1. The receptor comes from a woman aged 55 to 70 with primary liver carcinoma and hepatitis B virus infection. The CDR3 is CASSYGTGGNGYTF. The CDR3 nucleotides read TGTGCCAGCAGTTACGGGACAGGGGGTAATGGCTACACCTTC.